The 18 T cell receptor beta chains below come from one sample, sequenced in a study of blood T cell repertoires in COVID-19. The repertoire was sequenced with immunoSEQ multiplex PCR; TCRdb's copy has only in-frame clones and lacks some. This sample yields about 99,000 clones, of which about four fifths are seen a single time; around 4.8% belongs to the top ten. The specimen sequenced was peripheral blood. The receptors shown here come from an elderly man with COVID-19, enrolled during active disease.

The CDR3 is CASSPRGPDQETQYF. The CDR3 DNA sequence: TGTGCCAGCAGCCCCAGGGGCCCAGACCAAGAGACCCAGTACTTC. The chain carries TRBV11-3 and TRBJ2-5; perhaps TRBD1 as D (6 bases). Trimming took 5 bases from V and 0 from J, leaving 13 bases between them. Germline CDR1 and CDR2: SGHNT and YENEEA. CDR3 length equals 15 residues.

The rearrangement joins TRBV4-1 to TRBJ2-6, with D tentatively TRBD2 (6 bases). V was clipped by 0 bases and J by 0 bases, with 12 bases between them. Germline CDR1 is MGHRA and CDR2 is YSYEKL. The CDR3 length is 18 residues. CDR3 residues: CASSQDRGGTSGANVLTF. The CDR3 DNA follows: TGCGCCAGCAGCCAAGATCGGGGCGGGACCTCTGGGGCCAACGTCCTGACTTTC.

In its sample, this clone was seen a few times. The genes are TRBV28 and TRBJ1-5; D is undetermined. The germline V gene encodes CDR1 MDHEN and CDR2 SYDVKM. CDR3 length: 15 amino acids. The ends were cut back, 6 bases at V and 6 bases at J, with 18 bases in the middle. The CDR3 is CASSPNSASGQPQHF. The DNA of the CDR3 is TGTGCCAGCAGCCCAAACTCAGCGAGCGGTCAGCCCCAGCATTTT.

This rearrangement joins TRBV27 to TRBJ1-5; no clear D gene. V lost 4 bases and J 7 bases, leaving 23 bases between the germline ends. Germline loops: CDR1 MNHEY, CDR2 SMNVEV (reference sequence). The CDR3 length is 17 residues. The CDR3 reads CASSSYVRGGKRQPQHF. In DNA, the CDR3 is TGTGCCAGCAGTTCATATGTTCGGGGAGGGAAAAGGCAGCCCCAGCATTTT.

This clone was found a few times. The chain combines TRBV19 with TRBJ1-4; D not certain. V was shortened by 5 bases and J by 2 bases, with 6 bases between the two germline ends. CDR3 length: 13 amino acids. CDR1 LNHDA and CDR2 SQIVND come from the germline V gene (reference sequence). In nucleotides, the CDR3 is TGTGCCAGTAGTGCCCGGACTAATGAAAAACTGTTTTTT. Its protein product is CASSARTNEKLFF.

The chain combines TRBV5-4 with TRBJ2-1; 8 nucleotides align to TRBD1. The CDR3 spans 16 residues. Trimming removed 6 bases from V and 1 base from J; junction bases left unmatched: 9. Germline values: CDR1 SGHNT, CDR2 YYREEE (reference sequence). The CDR3 loop reads CASISRTGSSYNEQFF. The CDR3 DNA reads TGTGCCAGCATCTCGAGGACAGGGTCGTCCTACAATGAGCAGTTCTTC.

This clone was observed a handful of times. The gene calls are TRBV24-1 and TRBJ2-1, with D uncertain. Trimming cost V 1 base and J 8 bases, with 8 bases left between them. Germline loops: CDR1 KGHDR, CDR2 SFDVKD. The CDR3 length is 13 residues. The CDR3 here is CATSDFYPHEQFF. The CDR3 bases are TGTGCCACCAGTGATTTTTATCCTCATGAGCAGTTCTTC.

The V call is TRBV19, the J call TRBJ1-3; 7 nucleotides line up with TRBD1. V shed 4 bases, J shed 0 bases, and the junction held 9 bases outside the gene matches. CDR3 length: 17 amino acids. Germline lookup yields CDR1 LNHDA and CDR2 SQIVND (reference sequence). CDR3 bases: TGTGCCAGTAGTACCCGGGACAGATCGAACTCTGGAAACACCATATATTTT. Translation: CASSTRDRSNSGNTIYF.

V usage is TRBV5-1 and J usage is TRBJ1-5; no definite D call. Germline CDR1 SGHRS, CDR2 YFSETQ. The V end lost 0 bases, the J end lost 7 bases, and 8 bases lay between the germline ends. This CDR3 is 13 amino acids long. The CDR3 region has the DNA TGCGCCAGCAGCTTGGGGGTGGAGCAGCCCCAGCATTTT. This gives the protein CASSLGVEQPQHF.

This chain connects TRBV5-1 to TRBJ2-2; D is unclear. The germline gives CDR1 SGHRS, CDR2 YFSETQ. V lost 0 bases and J lost 5, with 5 bases in between. CDR3 length: 13 amino acids. The CDR3 protein is CASSLVRTGELFF. DNA for the CDR3: TGCGCCAGCAGCTTGGTGCGAACCGGGGAGCTGTTTTTT.

The rearrangement uses TRBV7-2 and TRBJ1-2; tentative D call: TRBD1 (6 bases). Trimming cost V 3 bases and J 8 bases, with 10 bases left between them. The germline CDR1 and CDR2 sequences are SGHTA and FQGNSA. The CDR3 is 12 amino acids. CDR3 coding DNA: TGTGCCAGCAGCTTCAGGGGAGAGGGCTACACCTTC. Its protein is CASSFRGEGYTF.

The genes are TRBV5-4 and TRBJ2-3; D ambiguous. The germline CDR1 and CDR2 sequences are SGHNT and YYREEE (reference sequence). V was clipped by 3 bases and J by 0 bases, with 14 bases between them. The CDR3 length is 16 residues. CDR3 bases: TGTGCCAGCAGCTCGATGGCAACCGCTAGCACAGATACGCAGTATTTT. It codes for CASSSMATASTDTQYF.

The V call is TRBV5-6, the J call TRBJ2-7; D perhaps matches TRBD1 (7 bases). V shed 1 base and J shed 3 bases, with 14 bases lying between them. This CDR3 region has 15 residues. Germline V CDR1 and CDR2: SGHDT, YYEEEE. CDR3 in amino acids: CASSLLQGTYYEQYF. CDR3 DNA: TGTGCCAGCAGCTTGCTACAGGGGACTTACTACGAGCAGTACTTC.

This chain links TRBV9 with TRBJ1-2; TRBD1 might be the D (5 bases). The germline gives CDR1 SGDLS, CDR2 YYNGEE. Trimming left V 0 bases short and J 9 bases short, with 18 bases between. The CDR3 loop spans 15 amino acids. Here the CDR3 reads CASSVVGDGSMRYTF. The CDR3 coding sequence is TGTGCCAGCAGCGTAGTCGGGGACGGGAGTATGCGCTACACCTTC.

This sequence joins TRBV5-4 and TRBJ2-3; D perhaps matches TRBD2 (5 bases). The ends were cut back, 4 bases at V and 2 bases at J, with 17 bases in the middle. CDR3 size: 16 residues. Germline CDR1 and CDR2: SGHNT and YYREEE (reference sequence). In DNA form, the CDR3 reads TGTGCCAGCAGCCTCCCCGGACGGAGGACCACAGATACGCAGTATTTT. Its protein is CASSLPGRRTTDTQYF. The full variable domain, completed using reference TRBV5-4 and TRBJ2-3, is ETGVTQSPTHLIKTRGQQVTLRCSSQSGHNTVSWYQQALGQGPQFIFQYYREEENGRGNFPPRFSGLQFPNYSSELNVNALELDDSALYLCASSLPGRRTTDTQYFGPGTRLTVL.

This clone occurred once. The V and J genes are TRBV18 and TRBJ2-3; TRBD2 matches 8 bases. J was trimmed by 6 bases and V by 3 bases; bases with no gene match: 2. This CDR3 has 13 amino acids. Per germline, CDR1 KGHSH and CDR2 LQKENI. Here the CDR3 reads CASSPSGGDTQYF. Written as DNA, the CDR3 is TGTGCCAGCTCACCGTCGGGGGGGGATACGCAGTATTTT. Variable domain in full (rest from reference TRBV18 and TRBJ2-3): NAGVMQNPRHLVRRRGQEARLRCSPMKGHSHVYWYRQLPEEGLKFMVYLQKENIIDESGMPKERFSAEFPKEGPSILRIQQVVRGDSAAYFCASSPSGGDTQYFGPGTRLTVL.

The CDR3 loop reads CASSDPTGGKVV. Written as DNA, the CDR3 is TGTGCCAGCAGTGACCCCACCGGAGGGAAAGTAGTC. The rearrangement joins TRBV6-1 to TRBJ2-7, with D perhaps matching TRBD2 (6 bases). The CDR3 has 12 residues. Per germline, CDR1 MNHNS and CDR2 SASEGT.

The genes are TRBV6-2 or TRBV6-3 and TRBJ1-1; D is perhaps TRBD1 (6 bases). V was trimmed by 3 bases and J by 3 bases, leaving 20 bases between them. The CDR3 loop spans 17 amino acids. Germline V CDR1 and CDR2: MNHEY, SVGEGT. The chain's CDR3 is CASSYFRGAAKDTEAFF. The CDR3 coding sequence is TGTGCCAGCAGTTATTTCCGGGGGGCGGCCAAGGACACTGAAGCTTTCTTT.